Sequencing of this T cell receptor (beta chain) was carried out in a study of cytomegalovirus exposure and HLA in healthy donors. Study-level information: One earlier analysis, a look at 180 million or so T cells, found 100 million to 130 million unique TCR beta sequences. The study's findings and limits: Cytomegalovirus-associated status was assigned to roughly 160 TCR beta chains. Earlier analysis yielded a pattern in which most TCR beta V segments were productive about 90% or about 30% of the time.

PCR involved 60 Vbeta and 13 Jbeta primers. Original methodology: There were about 80 million unique TCR beta chains by a later count, and around 10 million of them were shared. TCRdb keeps only in-frame clones here, not all; method: immunoSEQ multiplex PCR. V and J calls and clone size are as listed in that table; D and trimming were resolved from the DNA. The sample yields 30,000 to 40,000 clones, roughly two thirds seen once. Comment on this clone: Its antigen remains unknown.

Trimming took 5 bases from V and 0 from J; bases not matched to a gene: 5. Looked up from germline, CDR1 is MNHEY and CDR2 is SMNVEV (reference sequence). The CDR3 is 16 amino acids. Sequenced: PBMCs. The receptor comes from a man in his forties in good health and CMV-seropositive. This chain links TRBV27 with TRBJ2-5; 11 positions agree with TRBD2. The CDR3 nucleotides are TGTGCCAGCAGTCCTATAGCGGGGGGGGACCAAGAGACCCAGTACTTC. Encoded protein: CASSPIAGGDQETQYF.